This entry is about one T cell receptor (beta chain). Taking its sample share into account, this clonotype is hyperexpanded (1% or more). Nothing much larger sits one base from this clone, and base qualities are not available. The V and J ends are trimmed by 3 bases and 4 bases, leaving 3 bases between them. The CDR3 contains 11 residues, cysteine and phenylalanine counted. The DNA shown is the 33-base CDR3, in frame from base 1. The data belong to a study of Japanese encephalitis immunity and Zika vaccine responses (TCRdb year 2021). With respect to the entire study: Three 5.0 ug doses of alum-adjuvanted ZPIV were administered to included participants at weeks 0, 4 and 28. TCR repertoires from a few flavivirus-naive individuals were additionally analyzed at weeks 2, 6 and 52 after the start of ZPIV vaccination. Approximately 12 participants were given two doses of JEV vaccine (IXIARO) 28 days apart, two to three months before the first ZPIV dose. ZIKV peptides were 15-mers overlapping by 11 residues, selected for NetMHCpan/NetMHCII-predicted epitopes with affinity below 50 nM. One dose of YFV vaccine (YF-VAX) was administered before ZPIV to roughly 12 participants, and eight or nine participants were flavivirus-naive. For TCR sequencing, six representative participants were chosen from each pre-vaccination group, with samples at week 0 (after pre-vaccination, before ZPIV) and week 52. The study asked whether earlier vaccination against Japanese encephalitis virus (JEV) or yellow fever virus (YFV) shaped CD4 T cell responses to the Zika vaccine. Stimulations used ZIKV structural-protein peptide pools split into flavivirus-conserved and non-conserved sets, or JEV or YFV peptides matching the pre-vaccination.

The receptor library was made with 5' RACE. Before sequencing, the TCRbeta libraries were pooled in amounts proportional to the number of cells sorted for each library. Total RNA was extracted from the sorted cells with RNAzol RT, and cDNA was synthesized using an oligo(dT) primer and a template-switching oligo. The TCRbeta V-CDR3-J region was PCR-amplified with Kapa HiFi using a SMARTer oligo primer and a TCRbeta constant-region primer. A second PCR added Illumina adaptors and sample-specific index barcodes, with HighPrep bead cleanup and Bioanalyzer confirmation of a roughly 650 bp band. Libraries were sequenced on an Illumina MiSeq with 2x151 bp paired-end reads. Under the source paper's analysis protocol: An in-house Java program demultiplexed the reads, while MiXCR assigned TCRbeta annotations and counted clonotypes. Repertoire overlap used Morisita-Horn indices from the R package vegan, with UPGMA clustering and Circos plots of recurring clonotypes. Shannon diversity and richness were normalized to the highest possible value given the input cell numbers, yielding values from 0 to 1. CDR3beta sequences were aligned using MUSCLE, distances were calculated using SeqinR, and multidimensional scaling was plotted in R. Through fastp at Q25 and MiXCR, TCRdb rebuilt clones from the public reads, retaining in-frame beta chains. Each CDR3 protein appears once, grouped with its most common genes and DNA. TCRdb's processing, not the authors', yielded these V and J calls. Recorded for this sample are approximately 450 distinct CDR3 sequences; about 6.8% of them occurred a single time. Of the sample, just over 20% is held by the ten largest clones.

PBMCs were labeled with CellTrace CFSE and were cultured for over 5 days in RPMI containing about 8.6% human serum plus peptide pools at roughly 0.93 ug/mL each. On a BD FACSAria, proliferating CD4 T cells were sorted without fixation as live CD56-CD19-CD16-CD3+CD4+ CFSE-low cells. Enrolled adults were healthy and seronegative for ZIKV, JEV, YFV, DENV and WNV by microneutralization screening. Samples were obtained from a phase 1, double-blinded, randomized, placebo-controlled trial of an alum-adjuvanted Zika purified-inactivated virus (ZPIV) vaccine. Peripheral blood mononuclear cells were isolated by standard procedure and were kept frozen in liquid nitrogen until use. Results and caveats for the whole study, not just this receptor: The analysis was restricted to a subset of trial participants with three doses and adequate samples, and the entire vaccinated cohort was not analyzed. Peptide-pool deconvolution was not performed because of sample size limitations, and consequently the individual peptides driving cross-reactive responses were not identified. Higher repertoire similarity across time-points and stimulations was observed in JEV-pre-vaccinated donors than in YFV-pre-vaccinated donors, indicating that more clonotypes were common to ZIKV and JEV stimulation. Samples grouped by participant and showed no similarity between individuals, suggesting that no public TCRs were detected. CD8 T cell responses of very low magnitude were detected against ZIKV peptide pools and were observed in only a few individuals. After ZPIV, a significant decrease in repertoire richness of CD4 T cells responding to conserved ZIKV epitopes was observed in JEV-pre-vaccinated donors.

This receptor was obtained from an adult woman who received an inactivated Zika virus vaccine. The source material was antigen-activated CD4+ T cells from blood, cultured, sampled during a Zika inactivated vaccine study. The sequence joins TRBV12-3 or TRBV12-4 to TRBJ2-5; there is no confident call for the D gene. CDR3 sequence: CASSFTETQYF. The sequence in DNA is TGTGCCAGCAGTTTCACAGAGACCCAGTACTTC.